This TCR beta chain emerged from a study of T cell responses to AZD1222 COVID-19 vaccine (dated by TCRdb to the early 2020s). Context from the whole study: AZD1222 recipients with second doses at about 4 weeks or about 12 weeks were pooled, because spike-specific TCR depth and breadth did not differ between schedules. Enrollment into the trials was organized by age into subgroups of 18-55, 56-69 and 70-plus years, and those subgroups contained roughly 150, 30 and 60 TCR-sequenced participants, respectively. TCR sequencing covered fewer than 250 trial participants: around 210 given two doses of AZD1222 and 26 given two doses of MenACWY control vaccine.

The CDR3 regions of human TCRbeta chains were analyzed by immunosequencing. The published analysis was carried out like this. Repertoire TCRs were checked for matches against a reference library of SARS-CoV-2-specific TCRs that had been generated using the MIRA antigen-specificity platform. Breadth was defined as the fraction of unique TCRs that were SARS-CoV-2-associated, and depth was defined as the fraction of total T cells that were SARS-CoV-2-associated. Each spike-specific TCR was assigned to its reactive spike region and to a CD4 or CD8 class using the MIRA data. Log10-transformed breadth and depth values were compared by one-way ANOVA with Sidak's multiple comparisons tests. Entries here come from immuneACCESS through TCRdb and include only in-frame sequences with V and J called. Some clones fail to appear in such tables; in the studies checked, an unresolved V gene covers under half of the shortfall, and the cause of the remainder is unknown. V and J calls and clone size follow that table, whereas D and trimming were derived from the DNA. For this sample the table gives 150,000 or so clones, of which approximately 90% were detected only once. Under 4% of the sample lies in the top ten.

The CDR3 covers 13 residues, taking in both the cysteine and the phenylalanine. Just CDR3 DNA is preserved here, 39 bases in frame from base 1. V drops 6 bases and J drops 1 base, leaving 9 bases in between. Interpreted using the paper, the time point label stands for: baseline before first vaccination. Vaccinee samples came from UK trials COV001 and COV002, including a single-blind randomized controlled phase 2/3 trial of AZD1222 (ChAdOx1 nCoV-19) in healthy adults. For TCRbeta chain sequencing, PBMC samples from trial participants were taken at day 0 and at day 28 after the second dose. Remarks on this clone: The specificity of this receptor is unknown. It has no much larger one-base neighbor in the sample; base qualities were not kept.

The paper as a whole reports these results and caveats: Conclusions about previously exposed vaccinees are limited because only five to seven AZD1222 recipients were SARS-CoV-2 seropositive at baseline. Nearly half of unique spike-specific TCRs reportedly recognized epitopes outside regions mutated in the B.1.351 and B.1.1.7 variants. The vaccine-associated CD4 TCRs covered the entire spike protein, and the dominant responses fell in regions 160-218 and 743-854. In the small 56-69-year group, the increase in depth fell short of significance, most likely because of low power. Because no samples from the day 14 peak response were available, repertoires could be characterized only after the peak T cell response. Participants were mostly white British and included more females than males, and it was suggested by the authors that clonal diversity may have been underestimated. A significant rise in spike-specific TCR breadth and depth was observed after two AZD1222 doses relative to day 0 and relative to MenACWY recipients.

This TCR came from an adult in good health. The starting material was peripheral blood, obtained on day 0 of AZD1222 vaccination. This receptor chain uses TRBV12-3 or TRBV12-4 and TRBJ1-1, with the D gene call left open. The nucleotide sequence is TGTGCCAGCAGACTTAAAACGAACACTGAAGCTTTCTTT. It translates as CASRLKTNTEAFF.